These T cell receptor beta chains were read from a single sample in a study of cytomegalovirus exposure and HLA in healthy donors. Data came from immunoSEQ multiplex PCR; TCRdb stores just in-frame clones and leaves some out. There are roughly 100,000 clones in the sample, with around 3.4% held by the top ten. The sequenced material came from PBMCs. The receptors derive from a woman aged 25 to 39 in good health and CMV-seronegative. The CDR3 runs from the conserved cysteine through the conserved F or W. A D gene is named only where the DNA matches it firmly.

TRBV5-1	TRBD2	TRBJ2-3	CASSLAGDRTDTQYF	TGCGCCAGCAGCCTAGCGGGAGACCGCACAGATACGCAGTATTTT
TRBV4-1	-	TRBJ1-5	CASSQETGSNQPQHF	TGCGCCAGCAGCCAGGAAACAGGAAGCAATCAGCCCCAGCATTTT
TRBV7-2	TRBD1	TRBJ1-6	CASSWTGDYNSPLHF	TGTGCCAGCAGCTGGACAGGTGACTATAATTCACCCCTCCACTTT
TRBV7-9	TRBD1	TRBJ1-1	CASSLLGTGNTEAFF	TGTGCCAGCAGCTTATTAGGGACAGGGAACACTGAAGCTTTCTTT
TRBV7-3	-	TRBJ1-6	CASSLDSYNSPLHF	TGTGCCAGCAGCTTGGACAGTTATAATTCACCCCTCCACTTT
TRBV5-1	-	TRBJ2-7	CASSFQTAYEQYF	TGCGCCAGCAGCTTCCAGACAGCCTACGAGCAGTACTTC
TRBV27	TRBD2	TRBJ2-1	CASSPRGTSGSSYNEQFF	TGTGCCAGCAGTCCCCGCGGGACTAGCGGAAGCTCCTACAATGAGCAGTTCTTC
TRBV10-3	-	TRBJ1-3	CAISESTGGNTIYF	TGTGCCATCAGTGAGTCTACAGGTGGAAACACCATATATTTT
TRBV7-9	-	TRBJ1-2	CASSSQFAGNGYTF	TGTGCCAGCAGCTCCCAGTTCGCGGGTAACGGCTACACCTTC
TRBV10-3	-	TRBJ1-2	CAALGAGASGYTF	TGTGCCGCCCTCGGGGCAGGGGCGTCTGGCTACACCTTC
TRBV20-1	-	TRBJ2-7	CSANREVKQYF	TGCAGTGCAAACAGGGAAGTGAAGCAGTACTTC
TRBV5-4	-	TRBJ1-5	CASSRGRGSFQHF	TGTGCCAGCAGCCGGGGGAGGGGCTCTTTCCAGCATTTT
TRBV7-3	TRBD1	TRBJ2-5	CASSSQGGETQYF	TGTGCCAGCAGCTCACAGGGGGGAGAGACCCAGTACTTC
TRBV9	-	TRBJ2-1	CASSHDYSPNEQFF	TGTGCCAGCAGTCATGACTACTCCCCTAATGAGCAGTTCTTC
TRBV6-4	TRBD1	TRBJ1-1	CASTPSRGDTEAFF	TGTGCCAGCACCCCTTCCAGGGGGGACACTGAAGCTTTCTTT
TRBV5-1	-	TRBJ1-4	CASSLTSTVSKKLFF	TGCGCCAGCAGCTTGACGTCCACGGTGAGCAAAAAACTGTTTTTT
TRBV9	TRBD1	TRBJ2-2	CASSVTGGGAGGELFF	TGTGCCAGCAGCGTGACAGGGGGTGGGGCTGGCGGGGAGCTGTTTTTT
TRBV4-1	TRBD2	TRBJ2-3	CASSSSGNLPDTQYF	TGCGCCAGCAGCAGCAGCGGGAATCTTCCAGATACGCAGTATTTT
TRBV6-5	TRBD1	TRBJ2-7	CASSYSDRGYEQYF	TGTGCCAGCAGTTACTCGGACAGGGGTTACGAGCAGTACTTC
TRBV2	TRBD2	TRBJ2-7	CASEPGTNFAYEQYF	TGTGCCAGCGAGCCCGGGACTAATTTCGCCTACGAGCAGTACTTC
TRBV28	TRBD1	TRBJ1-5	CASSLDRSNQPQHF	TGTGCCAGCAGTCTGGACAGGAGCAATCAGCCCCAGCATTTT
TRBV5-6	-	TRBJ1-1	CASSFPGDTEAFF	TGTGCCAGCAGCTTTCCCGGGGACACTGAAGCTTTCTTT
TRBV6-5	-	TRBJ2-5	CASSIDPRELETQYF	TGTGCCAGCAGTATCGACCCCCGGGAGTTAGAGACCCAGTACTTC
TRBV5-5	TRBD2	TRBJ2-5	CASNRTSGRPQETQYF	TGTGCCAGCAACCGAACTAGCGGGAGGCCCCAAGAGACCCAGTACTTC
TRBV5-6	-	TRBJ1-4	CASQIRGHENEKLFF	TGTGCCAGCCAAATCAGGGGACATGAGAATGAAAAACTGTTTTTT
TRBV27	TRBD1	TRBJ2-7	CASSASGGHEQYF	TGTGCCAGCAGTGCATCAGGGGGACACGAGCAGTACTTC
TRBV23-1	TRBD1	TRBJ1-5	CASSQKHSGGSVDQPQHF	TGCGCCAGCAGTCAAAAACATTCAGGGGGCAGCGTAGATCAGCCCCAGCATTTT
TRBV2	-	TRBJ1-2	CASRERTVYGYTF	TGTGCCAGCAGGGAGAGGACAGTCTATGGCTACACCTTC
TRBV12-5	TRBD1	TRBJ1-2	CASGLVPGTGRNYGYTF	TGTGCTAGTGGTTTGGTACCGGGGACAGGCCGTAACTATGGCTACACCTTC
TRBV30	-	TRBJ2-1	CAWSVRAGNEQFF	TGTGCCTGGAGTGTACGGGCGGGTAATGAGCAGTTCTTC
TRBV4-1	TRBD1	TRBJ1-2	CASSQPGQGAPSNYGYTF	TGCGCCAGCAGCCAACCAGGGCAGGGGGCCCCTTCTAACTATGGCTACACCTTC
TRBV7-2	TRBD2	TRBJ2-5	CASSSGATSGRQETQYF	TGTGCCAGCAGTTCGGGGGCCACTAGCGGGCGCCAAGAGACCCAGTACTTC
TRBV11-1	-	TRBJ2-3	CASSLSSGDTQYF	TGTGCCAGCAGCTTAAGCTCTGGAGATACGCAGTATTTT
TRBV5-1	TRBD1	TRBJ1-1	CASSADRGLEAFF	TGCGCCAGCAGCGCGGACAGGGGGCTAGAAGCTTTCTTT
TRBV7-6	-	TRBJ1-1	CASSLAALGTEAFF	TGTGCCAGCAGCTTGGCGGCTCTCGGCACTGAAGCTTTCTTT
TRBV18	TRBD2	TRBJ2-7	CASSSGLAGGSYEQYF	TGTGCCAGCTCATCAGGACTAGCGGGGGGGTCCTACGAGCAGTACTTC
TRBV11-2	-	TRBJ1-1	CASSPPGGRTEAFF	TGTGCCAGCAGCCCACCTGGGGGCAGGACTGAAGCTTTCTTT
TRBV4-2	-	TRBJ2-1	CASSQYSRNEQFF	TGTGCCAGCAGCCAATATTCGAGGAATGAGCAGTTCTTC
TRBV10-3	TRBD1	TRBJ1-1	CAISERGQGLGNTEAFF	TGTGCCATCAGTGAGAGGGGACAGGGTTTGGGCAACACTGAAGCTTTCTTT
TRBV6-5	TRBD1	TRBJ2-5	CASSPDRGRETQYF	TGTGCCAGCAGCCCTGACAGGGGGCGAGAGACCCAGTACTTC
TRBV5-6	TRBD1	TRBJ1-1	CASSWTGTPEAFF	TGTGCCAGCAGCTGGACAGGTACGCCTGAAGCTTTCTTT
TRBV11-3	-	TRBJ1-5	CASSSNPLQFFSNQPQHF	TGTGCCAGCAGCTCCAACCCCTTACAATTCTTTAGCAATCAGCCCCAGCATTTT
TRBV18	-	TRBJ1-3	CASTPGAPVHTIYF	TGTGCCAGCACCCCAGGGGCTCCGGTACACACCATATATTTT
TRBV7-6	-	TRBJ1-3	CASSQESGQSTGNTIYF	TGTGCCAGCAGCCAGGAGAGCGGACAGTCAACTGGAAACACCATATATTTT
TRBV2	-	TRBJ1-6	CASPAQMNSPLHF	TGTGCCAGCCCAGCACAGATGAATTCACCCCTCCACTTT
TRBV4-1	-	TRBJ1-1	CASSQLGTMNTEAFF	TGCGCCAGCAGCCAACTAGGAACCATGAACACTGAAGCTTTCTTT
TRBV4-1	TRBD2	TRBJ2-2	CASSQEGSGSPTGELFF	TGCGCCAGCAGCCAAGAAGGTAGCGGGAGTCCAACCGGGGAGCTGTTTTTT
TRBV11-2	TRBD1	TRBJ1-2	CASSVRQGYGYTF	TGTGCCAGCAGCGTTAGACAGGGGTATGGCTACACCTTC
TRBV19	TRBD1	TRBJ2-7	CASRQGNFHEQYF	TGTGCCAGTCGACAGGGGAATTTCCACGAGCAGTACTTC
TRBV6-5	-	TRBJ1-5	CASSYGRSQPQHF	TGTGCCAGCAGTTATGGAAGGAGCCAGCCCCAGCATTTT
TRBV15	-	TRBJ1-5	CATSRDRGVQPQHF	TGTGCCACCAGCAGAGACAGGGGCGTTCAGCCCCAGCATTTT
TRBV9	-	TRBJ1-2	CASSVDPGPGAPHGYTF	TGTGCCAGCAGCGTAGACCCCGGGCCAGGGGCCCCCCATGGCTACACCTTC
TRBV28	-	TRBJ1-1	CASSPPTGLNTEAFF	TGTGCCAGCAGCCCCCCGACAGGCTTGAACACTGAAGCTTTCTTT
TRBV27	TRBD1	TRBJ1-5	CASRRRQGERDQPQHF	TGTGCCAGCAGACGACGACAGGGAGAAAGGGATCAGCCCCAGCATTTT
TRBV7-6	TRBD2	TRBJ2-1	CASSLSRTSVRDEQFF	TGTGCCAGCAGCCTCTCCCGGACTAGCGTGAGGGATGAGCAGTTCTTC